This TCR beta chain appears in the sequencing data of a study of T cells in Graves' hyperthyroidism and ophthalmopathy. The TCR beta CDR3 regions underwent amplification using RNA transcripts as the source. The primer set for the first-round RT-PCR of the TCR CDR3 was HTBI. MiXCR, applied by TCRdb to the multiplex PCR reads, yields one record per CDR3 protein. The table shows 550,000 to 700,000 distinct CDR3 sequences, with about 45% occurring only once. A word on this clonotype: Antigen specificity is unknown.

Study-wide results and caveats: For ophthalmopathy, model prediction preceded onset by a median 6.5 months.

Looked up from germline, CDR1 is SGHRS and CDR2 is YFSETQ. This CDR3 is built from 11 residues. V was shortened by 1 base and J by 7 bases, with 5 bases between the two germline ends. The sequenced sample was peripheral blood or thyroid tissue (not recorded which). The receptor was derived from an adult woman with Graves' disease, either hyperthyroidism or ophthalmopathy (not recorded which). The chain employs TRBV5-1 and TRBJ2-5; no clear D gene. The CDR3 sequence is CASSLMATQYF. As DNA, the CDR3 is TGCGCCAGCAGCTTGATGGCGACCCAGTACTTC.